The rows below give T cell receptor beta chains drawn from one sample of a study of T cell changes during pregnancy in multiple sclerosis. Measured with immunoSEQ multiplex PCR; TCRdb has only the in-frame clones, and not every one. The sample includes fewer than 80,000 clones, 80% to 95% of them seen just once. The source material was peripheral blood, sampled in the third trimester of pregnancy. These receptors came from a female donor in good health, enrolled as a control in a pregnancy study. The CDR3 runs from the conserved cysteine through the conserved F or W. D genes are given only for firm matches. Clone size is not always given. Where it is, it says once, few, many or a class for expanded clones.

CDR3: CASSQDPGLVYEQYF
DNA: TGTGCCAGCAGCCAAGATCCCGGACTAGTCTACGAGCAGTACTTC
V: TRBV4-2
J: TRBJ2-7
size: .
D: TRBD2

CDR3: CASSPTDRPYGYTF
DNA: TGCGCCAGCAGCCCCACCGACAGGCCTTATGGCTACACCTTC
V: TRBV5-1
J: TRBJ1-2
size: .
D: .

CDR3: CASNLAGEVHEQFF
DNA: TGTGCCAGCAATCTAGCGGGAGAAGTTCATGAGCAGTTCTTC
V: TRBV6-5
J: TRBJ2-1
size: .
D: TRBD2

CDR3: CASSPRSGLFSGELFF
DNA: TGTGCCAGCAGCCCCCGTTCAGGGCTCTTCAGCGGGGAGCTGTTTTTT
V: TRBV11-3
J: TRBJ2-2
size: .
D: .

CDR3: CASSDGGGARGYTF
DNA: TGTGCCAGCAGTGATGGGGGAGGGGCTCGTGGCTACACCTTC
V: TRBV6-1
J: TRBJ1-2
size: once
D: .

CDR3: CASRHGPYEQYF
DNA: TGTGCCAGCAGGCACGGTCCCTACGAGCAGTACTTC
V: TRBV28
J: TRBJ2-7
size: once
D: .

CDR3: CASRTTQTNTEAFF
DNA: TGTGCCAGCAGAACAACACAGACGAACACTGAAGCTTTCTTT
V: TRBV6-5
J: TRBJ1-1
size: once
D: .

CDR3: CASSFAGAAYGYTF
DNA: TGTGCCAGCAGTTTTGCTGGGGCTGCCTATGGCTACACCTTC
V: TRBV28
J: TRBJ1-2
size: .
D: .

CDR3: CASSLGQGDTDTQYF
DNA: TGTGCCAGCAGCTTAGGTCAGGGGGATACAGATACGCAGTATTTT
V: TRBV11-2
J: TRBJ2-3
size: few
D: TRBD1

CDR3: CASSLGDSQVQYF
DNA: TGTGCCAGCAGCCTAGGGGACAGCCAGGTCCAGTACTTC
V: TRBV11-3
J: TRBJ2-5
size: once
D: TRBD1

CDR3: CATLPPTGLYEQYF
DNA: TGTGCCACCCTACCCCCGACAGGACTGTACGAGCAGTACTTC
V: TRBV6-5
J: TRBJ2-7
size: .
D: .

CDR3: CASSPRQGAYEQYF
DNA: TGTGCCAGCAGTCCCCGACAGGGGGCCTACGAGCAGTACTTC
V: TRBV28
J: TRBJ2-7
size: .
D: TRBD1

CDR3: CSVEEGSEQYF
DNA: TGCAGCGTTGAAGAGGGGAGCGAGCAGTACTTC
V: TRBV29-1
J: TRBJ2-7
size: once
D: .

CDR3: CASSQEYTYERSEQFF
DNA: TGCGCCAGCAGCCAAGAGTACACCTATGAGAGGAGTGAGCAGTTCTTC
V: TRBV4-3
J: TRBJ2-1
size: .
D: .

CDR3: CASSYGGEGANVLTF
DNA: TGTGCCAGCAGTTATGGAGGGGAGGGGGCCAACGTCCTGACTTTC
V: TRBV6-6
J: TRBJ2-6
size: .
D: .

CDR3: CASSLGLYEQFF
DNA: TGTGCCAGCAGCTTAGGGCTCTATGAGCAGTTCTTC
V: TRBV7-9
J: TRBJ2-1
size: .
D: .

CDR3: CASSVQIEAYNEQFF
DNA: TGTGCCAGCAGCGTCCAGATCGAAGCCTACAATGAGCAGTTCTTC
V: TRBV9
J: TRBJ2-1
size: .
D: .

CDR3: CAISESRNTEAFF
DNA: TGTGCCATCAGTGAGTCTAGGAACACTGAAGCTTTCTTT
V: TRBV10-3
J: TRBJ1-1
size: .
D: .

CDR3: CASSLESGTTPYEQYF
DNA: TGTGCCAGCAGCTTAGAAAGCGGGACGACCCCCTACGAGCAGTACTTC
V: TRBV11-2
J: TRBJ2-7
size: once
D: TRBD2

CDR3: CASSLQRAGTSGDYNEQFF
DNA: TGTGCCAGCTCACTACAACGAGCCGGGACTAGCGGTGACTACAATGAGCAGTTCTTC
V: TRBV18
J: TRBJ2-1
size: .
D: TRBD2

CDR3: CASSRGWVEQYF
DNA: TGTGCCAGCAGCCGAGGATGGGTCGAGCAGTACTTC
V: TRBV14
J: TRBJ2-7
size: .
D: .

CDR3: CASSQGQGSNNEQFF
DNA: TGTGCCAGCTCCCAAGGACAGGGGTCCAACAATGAGCAGTTCTTC
V: TRBV18
J: TRBJ2-1
size: once
D: TRBD1

CDR3: CASSRRDRGSVPLNEQFF
DNA: TGTGCCAGTAGCCGCCGGGACAGGGGGTCCGTCCCCCTCAATGAGCAGTTCTTC
V: TRBV19
J: TRBJ2-1
size: .
D: TRBD1

CDR3: CASTRQVNTEAFF
DNA: TGTGCCAGCACCCGACAAGTGAACACTGAAGCTTTCTTT
V: TRBV2
J: TRBJ1-1
size: many
D: .

CDR3: CASSNEVGRAKNIQYF
DNA: TGTGCCAGTAGTAACGAGGTGGGGAGAGCCAAAAACATTCAGTACTTC
V: TRBV19
J: TRBJ2-4
size: .
D: .

CDR3: CASSEGLGRVGGKLFF
DNA: TGTGCCAGCAGTGAAGGATTAGGCAGGGTGGGCGGAAAACTGTTTTTT
V: TRBV6-1
J: TRBJ1-4
size: .
D: .

CDR3: CASNRGRTEAFF
DNA: TGTGCCAGCAACAGGGGTCGGACTGAAGCTTTCTTT
V: TRBV7-9
J: TRBJ1-1
size: .
D: TRBD1

CDR3: CASSLRTSGSVYYNEQFF
DNA: TGTGCCAGCAGCCTTCGGACTAGCGGGAGCGTGTATTACAATGAGCAGTTCTTC
V: TRBV14
J: TRBJ2-1
size: .
D: TRBD2

CDR3: CASSVTRERNEKLFF
DNA: TGTGCCAGCAGCGTGACCCGGGAGCGGAATGAAAAACTGTTTTTT
V: TRBV6-5
J: TRBJ1-4
size: .
D: .

CDR3: CASSYSYEAGGEAFF
DNA: TGTGCCAGCAGTTACTCCTACGAGGCAGGGGGGGAAGCTTTCTTT
V: TRBV6-5
J: TRBJ1-1
size: .
D: TRBD1

CDR3: CASSVAQQETQYF
DNA: TGTGCCAGCAGCGTAGCACAGCAAGAGACCCAGTACTTC
V: TRBV9
J: TRBJ2-5
size: .
D: .

CDR3: CASRTGLAGIPYF
DNA: TGTGCCAGCAGAACAGGGCTAGCGGGAATACCGTACTTC
V: TRBV28
J: TRBJ2-7
size: .
D: TRBD2

CDR3: CASSYSRLKETQYF
DNA: TGTGCCAGCAGTTACTCGCGGCTAAAAGAGACCCAGTACTTC
V: TRBV6-5
J: TRBJ2-5
size: .
D: .

CDR3: CASSWTSGKSEQYF
DNA: TGTGCCAGCAGCTGGACTAGCGGGAAGTCCGAGCAGTACTTC
V: TRBV7-2
J: TRBJ2-7
size: .
D: TRBD2

CDR3: CASRRDRVGLYEQYF
DNA: TGTGCCAGCAGAAGGGACAGGGTCGGGCTCTACGAGCAGTACTTC
V: TRBV6-5
J: TRBJ2-7
size: .
D: TRBD1

CDR3: CASSPMTSGRADTDTQYF
DNA: TGTGCCAGCTCCCCTATGACTAGCGGGAGGGCCGACACAGATACGCAGTATTTT
V: TRBV18
J: TRBJ2-3
size: .
D: TRBD2

CDR3: CAWTRDRGEKLFF
DNA: TGTGCCTGGACCCGGGACAGGGGGGAAAAACTGTTTTTT
V: TRBV30
J: TRBJ1-4
size: .
D: TRBD1

CDR3: CASRDTGGVRHEQFF
DNA: TGTGCCAGCAGGGATACAGGGGGCGTAAGGCATGAGCAGTTCTTC
V: TRBV28
J: TRBJ2-1
size: .
D: TRBD1

CDR3: CASSQVGGSHNEQFF
DNA: TGCGCCAGCAGCCAAGTAGGGGGTTCCCACAATGAGCAGTTCTTC
V: TRBV4-1
J: TRBJ2-1
size: .
D: .

CDR3: CASSIVTSGTTDTQYF
DNA: TGTGCCAGTAGTATAGTAACTAGCGGAACTACAGATACGCAGTATTTT
V: TRBV19
J: TRBJ2-3
size: .
D: TRBD2

CDR3: CASSPPGSFAFF
DNA: TGTGCCAGCTCACCACCGGGCAGTTTTGCTTTCTTT
V: TRBV18
J: TRBJ1-1
size: once
D: .

CDR3: CASSLNHRGQETQYF
DNA: TGTGCCAGCAGCCTAAATCACAGGGGGCAAGAGACCCAGTACTTC
V: TRBV5-5
J: TRBJ2-5
size: .
D: TRBD1

CDR3: CASTVRHSSYEQYF
DNA: TGTGCCAGTACTGTACGACACTCCTCCTACGAGCAGTACTTC
V: TRBV19
J: TRBJ2-7
size: .
D: .

CDR3: CASSRDSADYGYTF
DNA: TGCGCCAGCAGCCGGGACAGCGCGGACTATGGCTACACCTTC
V: TRBV5-1
J: TRBJ1-2
size: .
D: TRBD1

CDR3: CASSPVGGDETQYF
DNA: TGTGCCAGCTCACCGGTTGGGGGCGACGAGACCCAGTACTTC
V: TRBV18
J: TRBJ2-5
size: .
D: .

CDR3: CASSQEGGYNEQFF
DNA: TGTGCCAGCAGCCAAGAGGGGGGCTACAATGAGCAGTTCTTC
V: TRBV4-2
J: TRBJ2-1
size: .
D: .

CDR3: CASSPLAGGPAGELFF
DNA: TGTGCCAGCAGCCCTTTAGCGGGGGGGCCTGCCGGGGAGCTGTTTTTT
V: TRBV9
J: TRBJ2-2
size: once
D: TRBD2

CDR3: CASSTTSGATQYF
DNA: TGCGCCAGCAGTACTACTAGCGGGGCGACCCAGTACTTC
V: TRBV10-1
J: TRBJ2-5
size: .
D: TRBD2

CDR3: CASSQKSGSGAETQYF
DNA: TGTGCCAGCAGCCAAAAATCGGGTTCGGGAGCGGAGACCCAGTACTTC
V: TRBV4-2
J: TRBJ2-5
size: few
D: .

CDR3: CASSSYTTEAFF
DNA: TGTGCCAGCAGTTCATACACGACTGAAGCTTTCTTT
V: TRBV28
J: TRBJ1-1
size: once
D: .

CDR3: CASTLLGGFGANVLTF
DNA: TGTGCCAGCACCCTCCTTGGGGGGTTTGGGGCCAACGTCCTGACTTTC
V: TRBV28
J: TRBJ2-6
size: .
D: .

CDR3: CASSLVAGVANSTDTQYF
DNA: TGTGCCAGCAGCTTAGTAGCGGGAGTCGCGAATAGCACAGATACGCAGTATTTT
V: TRBV7-9
J: TRBJ2-3
size: .
D: TRBD2

CDR3: CASSLGRQWSEQYF
DNA: TGTGCCAGCAGTTTGGGGCGGCAGTGGAGCGAGCAGTACTTC
V: TRBV28
J: TRBJ2-7
size: .
D: .

CDR3: CASSSRGWRGVSDEQFF
DNA: TGTGCCAGCAGCTCCCGAGGGTGGCGGGGGGTTTCGGATGAGCAGTTCTTC
V: TRBV13
J: TRBJ2-1
size: .
D: TRBD2

CDR3: CASSHQGDGYTF
DNA: TGTGCCAGCAGCCACCAGGGGGATGGCTACACCTTC
V: TRBV4-2
J: TRBJ1-2
size: few
D: TRBD1

CDR3: CASSLNRYRGFEYGELFF
DNA: TGTGCCAGCAGCTTAAACCGATACAGGGGTTTTGAGTACGGGGAGCTGTTTTTT
V: TRBV7-3
J: TRBJ2-2
size: .
D: TRBD1

CDR3: CASSQRPSGEQFF
DNA: TGTGCCAGCAGCCAACGGCCTAGCGGGGAGCAGTTCTTC
V: TRBV14
J: TRBJ2-1
size: .
D: TRBD2

CDR3: CASWGTGKQPQHF
DNA: TGTGCCAGCTGGGGAACAGGGAAACAGCCCCAGCATTTT
V: TRBV28
J: TRBJ1-5
size: .
D: .

CDR3: CASSLYSGNNSPLHF
DNA: TGTGCCAGCAGCTTGTACAGCGGGAATAATTCACCCCTCCACTTT
V: TRBV7-9
J: TRBJ1-6
size: .
D: .